What follows is one T cell receptor beta chain and its context. What it recognizes is unknown. The record originates from a study of T cell responses to AZD1222 COVID-19 vaccine. Profiled with immunoSEQ multiplex PCR; TCRdb holds only in-frame clones, not every one. The table has 120,000 or so clones, around 92% seen once. Study-level findings and limits: Following two doses of AZD1222, Spike-specific TCR breadth and depth rose.

Germline-derived CDR1 and CDR2 are SGHTA and FQGNSA. This CDR3 is 15 amino acids long. Trimming cost V 0 bases and J 1 base, with 9 bases left between them. This clonotype originated in an adult who received the AZD1222 COVID-19 vaccine. The starting material was peripheral blood, obtained 28 days after the second AZD1222 dose. The chain couples TRBV7-2 to TRBJ1-2; TRBD1 might be the D (5 bases). DNA of the CDR3: TGTGCCAGCAGCTTAGCCGGGGCCCTTAACTATGGCTACACCTTC. This translates into CASSLAGALNYGYTF.